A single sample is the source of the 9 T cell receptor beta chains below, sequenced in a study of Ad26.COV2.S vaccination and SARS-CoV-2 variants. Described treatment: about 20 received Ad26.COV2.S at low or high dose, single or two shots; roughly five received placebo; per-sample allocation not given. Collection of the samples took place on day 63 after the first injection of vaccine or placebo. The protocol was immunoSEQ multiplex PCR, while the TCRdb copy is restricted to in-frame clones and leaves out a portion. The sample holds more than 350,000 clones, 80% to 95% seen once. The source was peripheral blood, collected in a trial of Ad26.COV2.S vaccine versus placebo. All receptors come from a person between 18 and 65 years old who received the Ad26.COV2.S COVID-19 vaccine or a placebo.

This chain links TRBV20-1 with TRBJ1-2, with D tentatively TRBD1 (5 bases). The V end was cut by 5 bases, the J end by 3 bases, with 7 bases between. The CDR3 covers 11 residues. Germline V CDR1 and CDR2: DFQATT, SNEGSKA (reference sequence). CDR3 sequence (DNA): TGCAGTGCTCTGGGACACTATGGCTACACCTTC. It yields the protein CSALGHYGYTF.

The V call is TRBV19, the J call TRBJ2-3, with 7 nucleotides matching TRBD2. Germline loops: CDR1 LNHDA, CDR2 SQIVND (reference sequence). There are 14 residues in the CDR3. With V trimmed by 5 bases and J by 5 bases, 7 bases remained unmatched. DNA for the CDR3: TGTGCCAGTAGTGAGACTAGCTTCGTAGATACGCAGTATTTT. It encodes CASSETSFVDTQYF.

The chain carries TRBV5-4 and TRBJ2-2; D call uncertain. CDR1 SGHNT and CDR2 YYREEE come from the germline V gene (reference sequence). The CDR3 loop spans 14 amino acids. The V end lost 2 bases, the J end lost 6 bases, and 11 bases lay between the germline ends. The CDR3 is CASSFDLKSGELFF. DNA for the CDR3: TGTGCCAGCAGCTTTGACTTGAAATCCGGGGAGCTGTTTTTT.

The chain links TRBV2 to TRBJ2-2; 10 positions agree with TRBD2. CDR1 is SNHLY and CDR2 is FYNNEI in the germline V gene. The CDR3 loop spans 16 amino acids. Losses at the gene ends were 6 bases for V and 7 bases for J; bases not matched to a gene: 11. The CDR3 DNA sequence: TGTGCCAGCAGCCCTCTAGCGGGAGCTCGGGGCGGGGAGCTGTTTTTT. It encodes CASSPLAGARGGELFF.

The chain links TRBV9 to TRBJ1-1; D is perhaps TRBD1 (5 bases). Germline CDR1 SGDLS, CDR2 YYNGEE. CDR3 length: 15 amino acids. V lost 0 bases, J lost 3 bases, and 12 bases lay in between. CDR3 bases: TGTGCCAGCAGCGTAGAGTTGGGGCCCCACACTGAAGCTTTCTTT. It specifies CASSVELGPHTEAFF.

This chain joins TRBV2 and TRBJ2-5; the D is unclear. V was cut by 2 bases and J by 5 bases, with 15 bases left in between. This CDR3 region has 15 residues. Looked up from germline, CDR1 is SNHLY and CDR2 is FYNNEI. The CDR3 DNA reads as TGTGCCAGCAGTGAACCCCTTCAAGGACGGGAGACCCAGTACTTC. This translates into CASSEPLQGRETQYF.

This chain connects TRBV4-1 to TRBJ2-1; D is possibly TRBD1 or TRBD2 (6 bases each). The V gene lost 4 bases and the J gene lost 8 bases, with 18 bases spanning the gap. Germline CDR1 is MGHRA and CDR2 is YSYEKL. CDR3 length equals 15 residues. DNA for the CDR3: TGCGCCAGCAGCCCCTCGTTAGGGGGGTCGCATGAGCAGTTCTTC. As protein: CASSPSLGGSHEQFF.

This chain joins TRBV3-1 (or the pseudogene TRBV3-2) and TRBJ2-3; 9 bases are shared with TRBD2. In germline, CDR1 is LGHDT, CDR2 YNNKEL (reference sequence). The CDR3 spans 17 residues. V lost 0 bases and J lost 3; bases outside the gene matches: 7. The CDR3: CASSQELSGSGTDTQYF. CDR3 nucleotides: TGTGCCAGCAGCCAAGAGCTTAGCGGGAGCGGTACAGATACGCAGTATTTT.

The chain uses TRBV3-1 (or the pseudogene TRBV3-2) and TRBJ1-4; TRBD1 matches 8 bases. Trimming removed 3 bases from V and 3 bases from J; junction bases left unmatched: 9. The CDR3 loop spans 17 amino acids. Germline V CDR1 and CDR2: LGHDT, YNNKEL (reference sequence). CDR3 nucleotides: TGTGCCAGCAGCCACTCCTCCGTGGACAGGGCTAATGAAAAACTGTTTTTT. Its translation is CASSHSSVDRANEKLFF.